Below are 11 T cell receptor beta chains sequenced from a single sample in a study of technical replicates of blood from several donors. Some clones are missing from TCRdb's copy, which holds only in-frame ones; the method was immunoSEQ multiplex PCR. This table has tens of thousands of clones, about 96% appearing once. The specimen was T cells isolated from PBMCs. These receptor sequences come from a human donor in good health.

The chain carries TRBV18 and TRBJ1-4; D call uncertain. Trimming shortened V by 2 bases and J by 0 bases, and 4 bases separated the two germline ends. The CDR3 contains 14 residues. The germline V gene encodes CDR1 KGHSH and CDR2 LQKENI. The CDR3 sequence is CASSPGSTNEKLFF. In DNA, the CDR3 is TGTGCCAGCTCACCAGGCTCAACTAATGAAAAACTGTTTTTT. Using reference TRBV18 and TRBJ1-4 for the parts outside the CDR3, the full variable domain is NAGVMQNPRHLVRRRGQEARLRCSPMKGHSHVYWYRQLPEEGLKFMVYLQKENIIDESGMPKERFSAEFPKEGPSILRIQQVVRGDSAAYFCASSPGSTNEKLFFGSGTQLSVL.

This rearrangement joins TRBV4-3 to TRBJ1-3; D might be TRBD1 (5 bases). Germline CDR1 and CDR2: LGHNA and YSLEER. Trimming stripped 0 bases from V and 0 bases from J, with 6 bases between. The CDR3 has 15 residues. The CDR3 region is CASSQEQASGNTIYF. CDR3 coding DNA: TGCGCCAGCAGCCAAGAACAGGCCTCTGGAAACACCATATATTTT.

The CDR3, as DNA: TGCGCCAGCAGCTGGACCCCCGGGACAGGGCAGGCAGATACGCAGTATTTT. Encoded protein: CASSWTPGTGQADTQYF. V gene TRBV5-1 combines with J gene TRBJ2-3; TRBD1 matches at 9 bases. The ends lost 3 bases at V and 4 bases at J; junction bases unmatched: 12. Per the germline V gene, CDR1 is SGHRS and CDR2 is YFSETQ. The CDR3 has 17 residues. Variable domain in full (rest from reference TRBV5-1 and TRBJ2-3): KAGVTQTPRYLIKTRGQQVTLSCSPISGHRSVSWYQQTPGQGLQFLFEYFSETQRNKGNFPGRFSGRQFSNSRSEMNVSTLELGDSALYLCASSWTPGTGQADTQYFGPGTRLTVL.

This rearrangement joins TRBV10-2 to TRBJ2-1; TRBD2 is a possible D gene (5 bases). V was trimmed by 0 bases and J by 6 bases, leaving 15 bases between them. The CDR3 contains 16 residues. Per the germline V gene, CDR1 is WSHSY and CDR2 is SAAADI. The CDR3 DNA reads as TGCGCCAGCAGTGAGTCGACCGGGATGGGTAGCAATGAGCAGTTCTTC. Encoded protein: CASSESTGMGSNEQFF.

This chain joins TRBV27 and TRBJ1-3; D is perhaps TRBD1 (5 bases). The V end was cut by 6 bases, the J end by 0 bases, with 6 bases between. This CDR3 is built from 13 residues. The V gene's germline CDR1 is MNHEY and CDR2 SMNVEV (reference sequence). The CDR3 DNA reads TGTGCCAGCAGGGGGCGCTCTGGAAACACCATATATTTT. Its translation is CASRGRSGNTIYF.

This chain uses TRBV15 with TRBJ2-7; 10 nucleotides line up with TRBD2. Trimming cost V 0 bases and J 9 bases; bases outside gene matches: 11. CDR3 length: 16 amino acids. CDR1 is LNHNV and CDR2 is YYDKDF in the germline V gene (reference sequence). The DNA of the CDR3 is TGTGCCACCAGCAGAGATTTGTCTAGCGGGAGCCAAGGGCAGTACTTC. Translating gives CATSRDLSSGSQGQYF.

J is TRBJ2-7 and V is TRBV11-2; D uncertain. Trimming shortened V by 4 bases and J by 0 bases, and 10 bases separated the two germline ends. This CDR3 contains 14 residues. Germline V gene sequence: CDR1 SGHAT, CDR2 FQNNGV. CDR3 protein: CASSYGLSSYEQYF. The CDR3 bases are TGTGCCAGCAGCTACGGGTTGAGCTCCTACGAGCAGTACTTC. Full variable domain (remainder filled in from reference TRBV11-2 and TRBJ2-7): EAGVAQSPRYKIIEKRQSVAFWCNPISGHATLYWYQQILGQGPKLLIQFQNNGVVDDSQLPKDRFSAERLKGVDSTLKIQPAKLEDSAVYLCASSYGLSSYEQYFGPGTRLTVT.

The genes are TRBV27 and TRBJ2-2; TRBD2 matches at 7 bases. CDR1 is MNHEY and CDR2 is SMNVEV in the germline V gene (reference sequence). J was trimmed by 5 bases and V by 0 bases; bases with no gene match: 9. The CDR3 runs to 17 residues. The CDR3 DNA follows: TGTGCCAGCAGTTTATCGTTGCGGGAGATGTGGACCGGGGAGCTGTTTTTT. Protein: CASSLSLREMWTGELFF.

The J gene is TRBJ2-3, the V gene TRBV7-8; 9 nucleotides line up with TRBD1. V was clipped by 1 base and J by 4 bases; unmatched bases: 12. This CDR3 spans 18 amino acids. Per the germline V gene, CDR1 is SGHVS and CDR2 is FQNEAQ. CDR3 nucleotides: TGTGCCAGCAGCTTAGTAGGCCGAACAGGGGGCGCCGCAGATACGCAGTATTTT. Translating it yields CASSLVGRTGGAADTQYF.

About this clone: Other DNA sequences in the same sample also yield this CDR3. J is TRBJ1-1 and V is TRBV28; D is unresolved. Trimming cost V 6 bases and J 1 base, with 9 bases left between them. Germline CDR1 is MDHEN and CDR2 is SYDVKM. The CDR3 is 13 amino acids. In DNA, the CDR3 is TGTGCCAGCAGCCTCGGGAGGAACACTGAAGCTTTCTTT. Amino acid sequence: CASSLGRNTEAFF.

The chain joins TRBV6-1 to TRBJ2-3, with 9 bases that match TRBD1. CDR3 size: 17 residues. V gave up 1 base and J gave up 2 bases; unmatched junction bases: 7. Germline CDR1 is MNHNS and CDR2 is SASEGT. The chain's CDR3 is CASSEEGGTGPTDTQYF. CDR3 in DNA: TGTGCCAGCAGTGAAGAAGGAGGGACAGGGCCCACAGATACGCAGTATTTT.